Listed below are T cell receptor beta chains from one sample, sequenced in a study of blood T cell repertoires in COVID-19. This table comes from immunoSEQ multiplex PCR, and its TCRdb copy is limited to in-frame clones, with some not included. Of 150,000 to 200,000 clones listed, 85% are singletons. Material for sequencing was peripheral blood. Receptors were obtained from a human donor with acute or convalescent COVID-19. The donor label of this sample is uncertain. Each CDR3 is given with its conserved first and last residue. D genes are given only for firm matches. Clone size is given for some rows only: seen once, a few or many times, or a class if the clone is expanded.

>.|TRBJ1-6|.|TRBV11-2
TGTGCCAGCAGCTTCCGAGCGAATTCACCCCTCCACTTT
CASSFRANSPLHF
>TRBD1|TRBJ2-1|.|TRBV29-1
TGCAGCGCCGCCCGGGACAGGGAGCAGTTCTTC
CSAARDREQFF
>TRBD1|TRBJ1-2|few|TRBV28
TGTGCCAGCAGTTTGCCCGGGACAGGGAAAAAATACACCTTC
CASSLPGTGKKYTF
>TRBD1|TRBJ2-2|.|TRBV5-6
TGTGCCAGCAGCTTGGAGGACAGGGGGGCGCTGTTTTTT
CASSLEDRGALFF
>.|TRBJ1-3|once|TRBV20-1
TGCAGTGCTAGTGGGGGGGCTGGAAACACCATATATTTT
CSASGGAGNTIYF
>.|TRBJ1-4|.|TRBV6-6
TGTGCCAGCAGTTATATAGGGGCAGTTAATGAAAAACTGTTTTTT
CASSYIGAVNEKLFF
>TRBD1|TRBJ1-4|.|TRBV28
TGTGCCACAGCCCGGGACAGGGTAAATATGGTGACTAATGAAAAACTGTTTTTT
CATARDRVNMVTNEKLFF
>.|TRBJ1-3|.|TRBV6-6
TGTGCCAGCAGTAATGGCGGGGGCCGCGGAAACACCATATATTTT
CASSNGGGRGNTIYF
>.|TRBJ2-6|once|TRBV28
TGTGCCAGCAGTTTTTCGGGTGGGGCCAACGTCCTGACTTTC
CASSFSGGANVLTF
>.|TRBJ1-1|.|TRBV9
TGTGCCGGCAGCATAAGCGGGGACACTGAAGCTTTCTTT
CAGSISGDTEAFF
>.|TRBJ2-7|few|TRBV21-1
TGTGCCAGCAGCTTAACTAGGGCCTACGAGCAGTACTTC
CASSLTRAYEQYF
>.|TRBJ1-1|.|TRBV25-1
TGTGCCAGCAGTACAACAGGTGTGAACACTGAAGCTTTCTTT
CASSTTGVNTEAFF
>.|TRBJ2-1|once|TRBV30
TGTGCCTGGAGTCCACTTGATCCTTCCTACAATGAGCAGTTCTTC
CAWSPLDPSYNEQFF
>.|TRBJ2-1|once|TRBV7-9
TGTGCCAGCAGCTTAGCGCAGAGAACAGGAGGGAATGAGCAGTTCTTC
CASSLAQRTGGNEQFF
>.|TRBJ1-2|.|TRBV5-1
TGCGCCAGCAGCCTAGGACAGTCAAGCTATGGCTACACCTTC
CASSLGQSSYGYTF
>TRBD2|TRBJ2-5|.|TRBV5-6
TGTGCCAGCAGCTCGCCGGGGGAGGGGGAGACCCAGTACTTC
CASSSPGEGETQYF
>.|TRBJ2-2|.|TRBV4-1
TGCGCCAGCAGCCAGTACGCACAGGACGGGGGGCGTGTCACCGGGGAGCTGTTTTTT
CASSQYAQDGGRVTGELFF
>.|TRBJ1-5|.|TRBV11-2
TGTGCCAGCAGCTCCTCGGCGGGGAGGAATCAGCCCCAGCATTTT
CASSSSAGRNQPQHF
>TRBD1|TRBJ2-1|.|TRBV3-1/TRBV3-2
TGTGCCAGCAGCCCCCGGGACAGGTTGGATGAGCAGTTCTTC
CASSPRDRLDEQFF
>TRBD1|TRBJ1-5|.|TRBV19
TGTGCCAGTAGTATAGACAACGCCAGGGGGAGGCCCCAGCATTTT
CASSIDNARGRPQHF
>TRBD2|TRBJ2-4|few|TRBV18
TGTGCCAGCTCACCGGGCCCGGGCGGGGGAAACATTCAGTACTTC
CASSPGPGGGNIQYF
>.|TRBJ1-2|.|TRBV5-4
TGTGCCAGCAGCCCAACAGGGAACTATGGCTACACCTTC
CASSPTGNYGYTF
>.|TRBJ1-1|.|TRBV19
TGTGCCAGTACCGGGGAAGAGGTACTGAACACTGAAGCTTTCTTT
CASTGEEVLNTEAFF